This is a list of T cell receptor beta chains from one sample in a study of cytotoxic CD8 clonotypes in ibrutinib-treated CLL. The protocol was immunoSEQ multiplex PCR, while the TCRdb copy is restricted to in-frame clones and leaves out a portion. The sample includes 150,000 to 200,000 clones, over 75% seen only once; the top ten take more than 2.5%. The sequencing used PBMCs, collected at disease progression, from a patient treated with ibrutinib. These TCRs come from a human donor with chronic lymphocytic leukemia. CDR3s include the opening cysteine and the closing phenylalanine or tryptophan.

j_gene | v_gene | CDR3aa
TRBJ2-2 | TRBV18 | CASSPDWTGRTGELFF
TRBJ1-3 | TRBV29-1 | CSVHGGGTGNTIYF
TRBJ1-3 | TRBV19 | CASRELLGSGNTIYF
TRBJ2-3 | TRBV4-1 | CASSQGDRGVRDTQYF
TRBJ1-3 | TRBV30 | CAWSDRGGNTIYF
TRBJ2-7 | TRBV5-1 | CASSLLRDRQVYEQYF
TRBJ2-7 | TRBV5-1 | CASSLVTGGLAGLTYEQYF
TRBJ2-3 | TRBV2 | CASISGLAGTDTQYF
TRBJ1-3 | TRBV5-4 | CASSLEGRRKSSGNTIYF
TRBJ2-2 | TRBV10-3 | CAIRGDPGELFF
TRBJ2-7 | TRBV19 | CASSIKGPSSPTYEQYF
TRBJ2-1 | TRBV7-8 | CASSVDFLNEQFF
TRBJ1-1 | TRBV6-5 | CASTEGDENTEAFF
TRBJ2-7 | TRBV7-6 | CASSLALRGTGGEQYF